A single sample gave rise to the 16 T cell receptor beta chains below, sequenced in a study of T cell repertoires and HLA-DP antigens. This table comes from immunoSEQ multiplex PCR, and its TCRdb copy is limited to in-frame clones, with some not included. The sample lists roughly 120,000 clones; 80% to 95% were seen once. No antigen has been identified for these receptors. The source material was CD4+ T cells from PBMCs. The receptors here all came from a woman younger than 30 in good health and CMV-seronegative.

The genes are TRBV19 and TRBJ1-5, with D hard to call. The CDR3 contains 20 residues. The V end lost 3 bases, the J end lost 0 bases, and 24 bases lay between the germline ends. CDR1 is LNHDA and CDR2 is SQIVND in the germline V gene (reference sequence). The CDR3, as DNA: TGTGCCAGTAGTATGACCCCAACGGCAGGCGATAGATATAGCAATCAGCCCCAGCATTTT. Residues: CASSMTPTAGDRYSNQPQHF.

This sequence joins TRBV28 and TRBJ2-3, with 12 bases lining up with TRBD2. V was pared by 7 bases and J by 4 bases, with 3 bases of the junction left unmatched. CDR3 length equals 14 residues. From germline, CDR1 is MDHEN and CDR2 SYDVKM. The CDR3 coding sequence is TGTGCCAGCATACTAGCGGGAGGCCCAGATACGCAGTATTTT. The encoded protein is CASILAGGPDTQYF. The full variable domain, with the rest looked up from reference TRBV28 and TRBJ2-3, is DVKVTQSSRYLVKRTGEKVFLECVQDMDHENMFWYRQDPGLGLRLIYFSYDVKMKEKGDIPEGYSVSREKKERFSLILESASTNQTSMYLCASILAGGPDTQYFGPGTRLTVL.

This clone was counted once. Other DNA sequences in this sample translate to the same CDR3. CDR3 sequence (DNA): TGCGCCAGCAGCTTGGGACAGAGCACAGATACGCAGTATTTT. It is translated as CASSLGQSTDTQYF. The chain uses TRBV5-1 and TRBJ2-3, with D tentatively TRBD1 (5 bases). V dropped 0 bases and J dropped 0 bases, with 5 bases sitting between them. This CDR3 is 14 amino acids long. CDR1 and CDR2 (germline): SGHRS, YFSETQ.

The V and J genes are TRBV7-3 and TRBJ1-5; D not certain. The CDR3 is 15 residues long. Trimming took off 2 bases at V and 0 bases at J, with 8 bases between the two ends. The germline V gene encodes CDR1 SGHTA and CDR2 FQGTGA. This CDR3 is CASSLDGDSNQPQHF. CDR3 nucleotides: TGTGCCAGCAGCTTAGATGGGGATAGCAATCAGCCCCAGCATTTT.

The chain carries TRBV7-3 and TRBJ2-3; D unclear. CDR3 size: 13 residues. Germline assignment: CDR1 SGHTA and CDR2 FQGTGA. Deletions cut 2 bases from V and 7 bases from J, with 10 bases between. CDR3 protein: CASSLSSENTQYF. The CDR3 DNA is TGTGCCAGCAGCTTATCTTCCGAGAATACGCAGTATTTT.

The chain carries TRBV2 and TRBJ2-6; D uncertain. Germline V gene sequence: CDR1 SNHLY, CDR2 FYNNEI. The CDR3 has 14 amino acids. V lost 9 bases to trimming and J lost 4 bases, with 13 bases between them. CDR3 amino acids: CAREIDTGANVLTF. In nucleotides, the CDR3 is TGTGCCAGGGAGATCGACACCGGGGCCAACGTCCTGACTTTC.

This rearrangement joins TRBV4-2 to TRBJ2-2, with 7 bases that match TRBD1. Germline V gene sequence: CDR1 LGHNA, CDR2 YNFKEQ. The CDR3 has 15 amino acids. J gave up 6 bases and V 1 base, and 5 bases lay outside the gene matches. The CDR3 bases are TGTGCCAGCAGCCAAGTCCAGGGGGTCTCCGGGGAGCTGTTTTTT. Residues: CASSQVQGVSGELFF.

This chain's CDR3 is CASNSYEQYF. CDR3 in DNA: TGCGCCAGCAACTCCTACGAGCAGTACTTC. The chain uses TRBV5-1 and TRBJ2-7; the D is unclear. This CDR3 contains 10 residues. V was pared by 6 bases and J by 0 bases, with 1 base between. The germline gives CDR1 SGHRS, CDR2 YFSETQ. The variable domain in full, with the rest retrieved from reference TRBV5-1 and TRBJ2-7, is KAGVTQTPRYLIKTRGQQVTLSCSPISGHRSVSWYQQTPGQGLQFLFEYFSETQRNKGNFPGRFSGRQFSNSRSEMNVSTLELGDSALYLCASNSYEQYFGPGTRLTVT.

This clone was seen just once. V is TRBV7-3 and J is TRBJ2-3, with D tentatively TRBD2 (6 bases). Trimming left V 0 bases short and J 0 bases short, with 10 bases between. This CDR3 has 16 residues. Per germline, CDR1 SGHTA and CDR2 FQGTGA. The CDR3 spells CASSLTGGTSTDTQYF. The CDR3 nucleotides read TGTGCCAGCAGCTTAACTGGGGGGACTAGCACAGATACGCAGTATTTT.

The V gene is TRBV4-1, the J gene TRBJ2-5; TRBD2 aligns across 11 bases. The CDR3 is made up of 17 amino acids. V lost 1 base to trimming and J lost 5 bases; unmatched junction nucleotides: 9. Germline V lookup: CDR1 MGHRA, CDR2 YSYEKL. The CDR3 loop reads CASSQGIAGGPGETQYF. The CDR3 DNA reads TGCGCCAGCAGCCAAGGAATAGCGGGGGGGCCTGGCGAGACCCAGTACTTC.

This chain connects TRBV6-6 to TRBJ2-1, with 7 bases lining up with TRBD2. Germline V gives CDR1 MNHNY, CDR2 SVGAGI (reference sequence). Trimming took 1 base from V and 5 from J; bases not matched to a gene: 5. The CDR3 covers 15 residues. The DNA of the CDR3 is TGTGCCAGCAGTTACTGGCTAGCGGAACACAATGAGCAGTTCTTC. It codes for CASSYWLAEHNEQFF.

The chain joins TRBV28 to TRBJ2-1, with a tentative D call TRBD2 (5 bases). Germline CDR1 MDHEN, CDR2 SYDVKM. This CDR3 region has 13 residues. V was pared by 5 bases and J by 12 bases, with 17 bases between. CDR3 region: CASSRTDPPSQFF. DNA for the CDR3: TGTGCCAGCAGTCGGACTGACCCCCCTTCGCAGTTCTTC.

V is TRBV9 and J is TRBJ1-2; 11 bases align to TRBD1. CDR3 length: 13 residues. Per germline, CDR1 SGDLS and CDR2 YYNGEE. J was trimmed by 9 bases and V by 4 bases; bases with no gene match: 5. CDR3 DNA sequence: TGTGCCAGCAGCCCGGACAGGGGGCATAGCTACACCTTC. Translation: CASSPDRGHSYTF. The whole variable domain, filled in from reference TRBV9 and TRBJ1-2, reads DSGVTQTPKHLITATGQRVTLRCSPRSGDLSVYWYQQSLDQGLQFLIQYYNGEERAKGNILERFSAQQFPDLHSELNLSSLELGDSALYFCASSPDRGHSYTFGSGTRLTVV.

The DNA of the CDR3 is TGCGCCAGCAGCCAAGTTCCAGGGGTAGGAGAAAAACTGTTTTTT. It translates to CASSQVPGVGEKLFF. The chain employs TRBV4-1 and TRBJ1-4; TRBD1 might be the D (6 bases). Germline V gene data show CDR1 as MGHRA and CDR2 as YSYEKL. V shed 1 base and J shed 8 bases, with 14 bases lying between them. The CDR3 loop spans 15 amino acids.

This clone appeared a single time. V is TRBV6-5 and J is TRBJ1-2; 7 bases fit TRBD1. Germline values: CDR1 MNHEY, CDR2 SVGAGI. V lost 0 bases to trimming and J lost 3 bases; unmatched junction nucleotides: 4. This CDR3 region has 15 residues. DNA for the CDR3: TGTGCCAGCAGTTACTCGAAAGGGGGCGACTATGGCTACACCTTC. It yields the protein CASSYSKGGDYGYTF.

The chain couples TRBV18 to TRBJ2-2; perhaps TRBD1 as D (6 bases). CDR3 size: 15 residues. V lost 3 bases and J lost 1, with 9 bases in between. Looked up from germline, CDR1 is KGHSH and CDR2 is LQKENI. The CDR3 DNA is TGTGCCAGCTCACCCAGCAGGGGGAACACCGGGGAGCTGTTTTTT. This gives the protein CASSPSRGNTGELFF.